Sequencing of this TCR beta chain was carried out in a study of blood T cell repertoires in COVID-19. As for the study in general: Collection of acute and convalescent COVID-19 samples took place in the United States, Italy and Spain.

The germline V gene encodes CDR1 MDHEN and CDR2 SYDVKM. V was clipped by 5 bases and J by 2 bases; unmatched bases: 4. This CDR3 has 14 amino acids. Regarding this clone: The sample holds other DNA sequences that translate to the same CDR3.

Assay: immunoSEQ multiplex PCR; the TCRdb copy retains only in-frame clones and omits some. Of over 200,000 clones in the sample, almost 90% were seen once. Sequences were obtained from peripheral blood. V gene TRBV28 combines with J gene TRBJ1-2; 8 nucleotides line up with TRBD1. The TCR was taken from a man in his late teens or twenties with active or convalescent COVID-19. CDR3: CASSLGQGNYGYTF. CDR3 DNA sequence: TGTGCCAGCAGTCTCGGACAGGGAAACTATGGCTACACCTTC.